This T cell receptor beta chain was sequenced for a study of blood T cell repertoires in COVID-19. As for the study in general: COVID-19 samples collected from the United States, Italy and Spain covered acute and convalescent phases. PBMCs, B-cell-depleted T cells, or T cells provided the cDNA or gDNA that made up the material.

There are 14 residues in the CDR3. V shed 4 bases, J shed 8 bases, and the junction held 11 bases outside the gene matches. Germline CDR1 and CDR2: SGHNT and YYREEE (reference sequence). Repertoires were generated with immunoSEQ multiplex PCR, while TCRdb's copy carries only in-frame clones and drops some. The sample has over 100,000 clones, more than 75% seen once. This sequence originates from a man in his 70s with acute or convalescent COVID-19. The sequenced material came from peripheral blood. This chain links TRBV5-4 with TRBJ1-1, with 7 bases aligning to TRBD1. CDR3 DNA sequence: TGTGCCAGCAGCCCAGGGGGAAACGGAAGGGAAGCTTTCTTT. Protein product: CASSPGGNGREAFF.